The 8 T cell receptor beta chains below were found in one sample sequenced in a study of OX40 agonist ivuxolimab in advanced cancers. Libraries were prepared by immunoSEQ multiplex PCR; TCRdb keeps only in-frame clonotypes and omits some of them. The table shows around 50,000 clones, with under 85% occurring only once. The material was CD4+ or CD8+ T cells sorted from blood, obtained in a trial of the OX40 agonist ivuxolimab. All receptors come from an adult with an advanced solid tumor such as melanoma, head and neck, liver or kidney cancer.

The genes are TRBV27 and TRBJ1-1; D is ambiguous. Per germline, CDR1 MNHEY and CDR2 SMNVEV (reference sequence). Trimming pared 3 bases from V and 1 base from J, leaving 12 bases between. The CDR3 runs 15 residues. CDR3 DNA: TGTGCCAGCAGTTTCACAGCCTCGTCGAACACTGAAGCTTTCTTT. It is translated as CASSFTASSNTEAFF.

The CDR3 is CASRPSGTAGNTIYF. The CDR3, as DNA: TGTGCCAGCAGACCTTCCGGGACAGCCGGAAACACCATATATTTT. V is TRBV6-1 and J is TRBJ1-3, with 7 bases that match TRBD1. Germline-derived CDR1 and CDR2 are MNHNS and SASEGT. J lost 4 bases, V lost 6 bases, and 9 bases had no gene match. This CDR3 spans 15 amino acids.

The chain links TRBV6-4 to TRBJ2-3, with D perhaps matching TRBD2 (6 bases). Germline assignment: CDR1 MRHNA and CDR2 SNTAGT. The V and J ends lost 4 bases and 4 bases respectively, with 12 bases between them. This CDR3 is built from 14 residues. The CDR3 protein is CASSGAEGSDTQYF. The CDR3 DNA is TGTGCCAGCAGTGGGGCGGAGGGGTCAGATACGCAGTATTTT.

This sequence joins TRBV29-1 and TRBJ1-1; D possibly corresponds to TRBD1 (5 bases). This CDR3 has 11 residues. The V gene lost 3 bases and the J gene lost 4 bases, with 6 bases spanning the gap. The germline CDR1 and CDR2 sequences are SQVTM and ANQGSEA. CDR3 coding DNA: TGCAGCGTTGACAGGGTCACTGAAGCTTTCTTT. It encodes CSVDRVTEAFF. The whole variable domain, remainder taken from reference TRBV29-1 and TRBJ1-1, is SAVISQKPSRDICQRGTSLTIQCQVDSQVTMMFWYRQQPGQSLTLIATANQGSEATYESGFVIDKFPISRPNLTFSTLTVSNMSPEDSSIYLCSVDRVTEAFFGQGTRLTVV.

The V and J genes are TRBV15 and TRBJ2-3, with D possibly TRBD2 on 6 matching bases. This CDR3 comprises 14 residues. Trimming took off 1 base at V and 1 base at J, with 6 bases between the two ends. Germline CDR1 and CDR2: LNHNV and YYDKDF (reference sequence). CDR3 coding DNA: TGTGCCACCAGCAGAGCTAGCGGCACAGATACGCAGTATTTT. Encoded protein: CATSRASGTDTQYF.

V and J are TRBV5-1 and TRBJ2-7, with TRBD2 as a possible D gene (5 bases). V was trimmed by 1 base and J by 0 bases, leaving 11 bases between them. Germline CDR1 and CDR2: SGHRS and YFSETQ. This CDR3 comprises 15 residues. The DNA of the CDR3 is TGCGCCAGCAGCTTGCGGGGAGCCCTCTCCTACGAGCAGTACTTC. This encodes CASSLRGALSYEQYF.

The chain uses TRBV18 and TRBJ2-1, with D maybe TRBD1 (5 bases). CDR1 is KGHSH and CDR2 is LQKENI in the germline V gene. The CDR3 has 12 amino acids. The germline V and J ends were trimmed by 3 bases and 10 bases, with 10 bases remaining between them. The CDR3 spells CASSPTGSEQFF. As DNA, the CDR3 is TGTGCCAGCTCACCCACAGGTAGCGAGCAGTTCTTC.

CDR3 nucleotide sequence: TGTGCCAGCAGCTCAGGACAGGCTGGGGGCTACACCTTC. As protein: CASSSGQAGGYTF. The chain employs TRBV7-2 and TRBJ1-2, with 7 bases lining up with TRBD1. Germline assignment: CDR1 SGHTA and CDR2 FQGNSA. J lost 8 bases, V lost 4 bases, and 7 bases had no gene match. This CDR3 is built from 13 residues.